These 29 T cell receptor beta chains were sequenced from one sample in a study of blood T cell repertoires in COVID-19. Data came from immunoSEQ multiplex PCR; TCRdb stores just in-frame clones and leaves some out. Of about 670,000 clones in the sample, over 80% were seen once. Sequencing was carried out using peripheral blood. The receptors originated from a woman younger than 35 with acute or convalescent COVID-19.

This clone was seen just once. This chain links TRBV12-3 or TRBV12-4 with TRBJ2-3; D unresolved. The V and J ends lost 3 bases and 2 bases respectively, with 3 bases between them. The CDR3 loop spans 12 amino acids. The CDR3 region has the DNA TGTGCCAGCAGTTTCTTCACAGATACGCAGTATTTT. This codes for CASSFFTDTQYF.

The V gene is TRBV9, the J gene TRBJ1-4; tentatively, D is TRBD1 (6 bases). Trimming shortened V by 0 bases and J by 5 bases, and 11 bases separated the two germline ends. Germline V gene data show CDR1 as SGDLS and CDR2 as YYNGEE. The CDR3 runs to 15 residues. The CDR3 loop reads CASSVAGAANEKLFF. CDR3 sequence (DNA): TGTGCCAGCAGCGTAGCAGGGGCCGCAAATGAAAAACTGTTTTTT.

The chain is built from TRBV5-1 and TRBJ1-1; D unresolved. V gave up 4 bases and J gave up 0 bases, with 10 bases separating them. The CDR3 is 14 amino acids. From germline, CDR1 is SGHRS and CDR2 YFSETQ. For the CDR3, the DNA is TGCGCCAGCAGCCCCTTGAGCCTGAACACTGAAGCTTTCTTT. This translates into CASSPLSLNTEAFF.

J is TRBJ2-7 and V is TRBV5-6; TRBD1 matches 8 bases. J lost 1 base, V lost 1 base, and 7 bases had no gene match. CDR1 and CDR2 from the germline V gene are SGHDT and YYEEEE. The CDR3 has 16 residues. CDR3 sequence: CASSLRGQGWSYEQYF. CDR3 DNA sequence: TGTGCCAGCAGCTTGCGCGGACAGGGTTGGTCCTACGAGCAGTACTTC.

This clone was counted a few times. The chain carries TRBV6-4 and TRBJ2-1, with 7 bases identical to TRBD1. Germline CDR1 reads MRHNA; CDR2 reads SNTAGT. The J segment lost 6 bases and the V segment lost 0 bases, leaving 2 bases of the junction unmatched. The CDR3 runs 14 residues. CDR3 sequence reads: CASSDSSGGNEQFF. The CDR3 region has the DNA TGTGCCAGCAGTGACTCATCAGGGGGCAATGAGCAGTTCTTC.

The chain is built from TRBV5-8 and TRBJ1-2; no definite D call. This CDR3 is built from 12 residues. Trimming stripped 0 bases from V and 7 bases from J, with 7 bases between. CDR1 is SGHTS and CDR2 is YDEGEE in the germline V gene. The CDR3 DNA reads as TGTGCCAGCAGCTTGGTGGGGAGTGGCTACACCTTC. Translated, it gives CASSLVGSGYTF.

The genes are TRBV11-2 and TRBJ2-7; tentative D call: TRBD1 (6 bases). Trimming stripped 3 bases from V and 8 bases from J, with 11 bases between. Germline CDR1 SGHAT, CDR2 FQNNGV. This CDR3 has 12 amino acids. CDR3 in amino acids: CASSFTGTQQYF. CDR3 in DNA: TGTGCCAGCAGCTTCACAGGGACACAGCAGTACTTC.

The rearrangement uses TRBV19 and TRBJ1-1, with D maybe TRBD1 (5 bases). The ends were cut back, 6 bases at V and 3 bases at J, with 17 bases in the middle. This CDR3 is built from 15 residues. The germline CDR1 and CDR2 sequences are LNHDA and SQIVND (reference sequence). DNA of the CDR3: TGTGCCAGTAGCTCAGGGTGGATAGGGGACACTGAAGCTTTCTTT. This translates into CASSSGWIGDTEAFF.

This chain links TRBV2 with TRBJ2-3, with 7 bases identical to TRBD1. V trimming: 7 bases; J trimming: 3 bases; junction bases outside the gene matches: 10. The CDR3 is 15 amino acids. From germline, CDR1 is SNHLY and CDR2 FYNNEI. CDR3 sequence (DNA): TGTGCCAGCATCAACGGTGACAGGGTTACAGATACGCAGTATTTT. Its translation: CASINGDRVTDTQYF.

In the case of this clone: The identical CDR3 is also encoded by other nucleotide sequences in the sample. This chain connects TRBV6-5 to TRBJ2-1; D not resolved. This CDR3 is 13 amino acids long. V was clipped by 0 bases and J by 5 bases, with 5 bases between them. Germline-derived CDR1 and CDR2 are MNHEY and SVGAGI. CDR3 region: CASSYSSDNEQFF. The CDR3 coding sequence is TGTGCCAGCAGTTACTCCAGCGACAATGAGCAGTTCTTC.

The chain is built from TRBV6-5 and TRBJ2-3, with 10 nucleotides matching TRBD1. The CDR3 is made up of 16 amino acids. Per germline, CDR1 MNHEY and CDR2 SVGAGI. V lost 4 bases and J lost 4; bases outside the gene matches: 8. The CDR3 DNA is TGTGCCAGCAGTTCAAGAGACAGGGGGCTTTCAGATACGCAGTATTTT. Amino acids: CASSSRDRGLSDTQYF.

This chain uses TRBV18 with TRBJ2-3; possible D gene TRBD1, 5 bases. The V gene's germline CDR1 is KGHSH and CDR2 LQKENI. The CDR3 totals 15 residues. Trimming pared 6 bases from V and 0 bases from J, leaving 13 bases between. CDR3 sequence: CASSRQTPSTDTQYF. The CDR3 DNA is TGTGCCAGCTCCCGACAGACACCTAGCACAGATACGCAGTATTTT.

The genes are TRBV29-1 and TRBJ1-3; D unclear. The V end lost 8 bases, the J end lost 3 bases, and 8 bases lay between the germline ends. The CDR3 is 11 amino acids. Germline V lookup: CDR1 SQVTM, CDR2 ANQGSEA. This chain's CDR3 is CSIRGGNTIYF. DNA for the CDR3: TGCAGCATCCGGGGTGGAAACACCATATATTTT. The full variable domain, its missing parts supplied by reference TRBV29-1 and TRBJ1-3, is SAVISQKPSRDICQRGTSLTIQCQVDSQVTMMFWYRQQPGQSLTLIATANQGSEATYESGFVIDKFPISRPNLTFSTLTVSNMSPEDSSIYLCSIRGGNTIYFGEGSWLTVV.

This chain uses TRBV19 with TRBJ1-6; 10 bases are a match to TRBD1. Germline loops: CDR1 LNHDA, CDR2 SQIVND (reference sequence). The length of the CDR3 is 16 residues. Trimming took 7 bases from V and 9 from J; bases not matched to a gene: 12. The CDR3 sequence is CASNAGTGDWGSPLHF. CDR3 coding DNA: TGTGCCAGTAATGCCGGGACAGGGGATTGGGGTTCACCCCTCCACTTT.

CDR3: CASSLPGNYGYTF. The CDR3 nucleotides are TGTGCCAGCAGCTTGCCAGGGAACTATGGCTACACCTTC. The V and J genes are TRBV7-9 and TRBJ1-2; a weak D match, TRBD1 (5 bases). Trimming stripped 3 bases from V and 2 bases from J, with 7 bases between. The CDR3 runs to 13 residues. Germline-derived CDR1 and CDR2 are SEHNR and FQNEAQ (reference sequence).

The gene calls are TRBV5-6 and TRBJ1-3; no clear D. Germline loops: CDR1 SGHDT, CDR2 YYEEEE. V gave up 0 bases and J gave up 4 bases, with 11 bases separating them. This CDR3 contains 15 residues. CDR3 DNA: TGTGCCAGCAGCTTGGTTGGCCTCTCCGGAAACACCATATATTTT. Amino acid sequence: CASSLVGLSGNTIYF.

The V and J genes are TRBV10-3 and TRBJ1-2; D possibly corresponds to TRBD1 (5 bases). The V and J ends lost 1 base and 2 bases respectively, with 11 bases between them. The CDR3 runs to 15 residues. Germline lookup yields CDR1 ENHRY and CDR2 SYGVKD. The CDR3 here is CAISEWGSGNYGYTF. The CDR3 DNA is TGTGCCATCAGTGAGTGGGGCTCCGGGAACTATGGCTACACCTTC.

The chain carries TRBV18 and TRBJ1-2; maybe TRBD1 (6 bases). This CDR3 has 12 residues. The V end lost 2 bases, the J end lost 7 bases, and 8 bases lay between the germline ends. Per germline, CDR1 KGHSH and CDR2 LQKENI. For the CDR3, the DNA is TGTGCCAGCTCACCAGGACAGTCTGGCTACACCTTC. Encoded protein: CASSPGQSGYTF.

In this sample, this clone turned up once. V is TRBV19 and J is TRBJ2-2, with 7 bases fitting TRBD1. The CDR3 is 14 residues long. V dropped 8 bases and J dropped 5; count of bases not matched to a gene: 8. Per germline, CDR1 LNHDA and CDR2 SQIVND (reference sequence). The DNA of the CDR3 is TGTGCCAGTGCGCGACAGGGCAGAACCGGGGAGCTGTTTTTT. It codes for CASARQGRTGELFF.

The rearrangement uses TRBV18 and TRBJ2-1; perhaps TRBD2 as D (6 bases). Germline CDR1 and CDR2: KGHSH and LQKENI. V shed 8 bases and J shed 6 bases, with 17 bases lying between them. CDR3 length: 14 residues. CDR3 nucleotide sequence: TGTGCCAGCGCAGGTGCGGCGGAGGGCAATGAGCAGTTCTTC. This sequence encodes CASAGAAEGNEQFF.

This clone was recorded only once. The V call is TRBV25-1, the J call TRBJ1-6, with 9 bases lining up with TRBD1. The CDR3 consists of 16 residues. Trimming removed 6 bases from V and 5 bases from J; junction bases left unmatched: 8. The germline gives CDR1 MGHDK, CDR2 SYGVNS. CDR3 in amino acids: CASSYNTGGNNSPLHF. For the CDR3, the DNA is TGTGCCAGCAGCTACAATACAGGGGGCAATAATTCACCCCTCCACTTT.

The rearrangement joins TRBV19 to TRBJ2-1; D might be TRBD2 (5 bases). With 4 bases removed from V and 6 bases from J, the gap between germline ends came to 16 bases. The CDR3 contains 15 residues. The germline CDR1 and CDR2 sequences are LNHDA and SQIVND (reference sequence). The CDR3 bases are TGTGCCAGTAGTACTGCGCCGGGATACCCCAATGAGCAGTTCTTC. Translation gives CASSTAPGYPNEQFF.

The rearrangement uses TRBV5-5 and TRBJ1-2, with D perhaps TRBD1 (6 bases). This CDR3 contains 16 residues. Germline V gene lookup returns CDR1 SGHKS and CDR2 YYEKEE (reference sequence). The V and J ends lost 4 bases and 5 bases respectively, with 21 bases between them. The CDR3 loop is CASSRTTGHLRYGYTF. The DNA of the CDR3 is TGTGCCAGCAGCCGAACCACAGGGCACCTTAGGTATGGCTACACCTTC.

The chain is built from TRBV5-1 and TRBJ1-3; D possibly corresponds to TRBD1 (6 bases). This CDR3 contains 15 residues. The germline V and J ends were trimmed by 0 bases and 2 bases, with 9 bases remaining between them. Germline V gives CDR1 SGHRS, CDR2 YFSETQ. The CDR3 nucleotides read TGCGCCAGCAGCTTGGCCGGGACAACTGGAAACACCATATATTTT. Translating gives CASSLAGTTGNTIYF.

CDR3 in amino acids: CASSNGLGTIRHNEQFF. The CDR3 nucleotides are TGTGCCAGCAGCAATGGGTTAGGGACTATCCGCCACAATGAGCAGTTCTTC. The V gene is TRBV21-1, the J gene TRBJ2-1; the table's D call, TRBD2, was not checked against the DNA. TRBV21-1 corresponds to a pseudogene. The CDR3 runs 17 residues.

The V and J genes are TRBV12-3 or TRBV12-4 and TRBJ1-2; weak D call: TRBD1 (5 bases). The CDR3 length is 13 residues. The V end was cut by 6 bases, the J end by 8 bases, with 16 bases between. The CDR3 protein is CASSLRGWLGYTF. DNA of the CDR3: TGTGCCAGCAGCCTACGGGGGTGGTTAGGCTACACCTTC.

The gene calls are TRBV2 and TRBJ2-7; TRBD2 is a possible D gene (6 bases). This CDR3 is 14 amino acids long. Trimming shortened V by 7 bases and J by 6 bases, and 19 bases separated the two germline ends. Germline loops: CDR1 SNHLY, CDR2 FYNNEI. CDR3 protein: CASTMRSSGVEQYF. The CDR3 nucleotides read TGTGCCAGCACAATGCGGTCGTCGGGGGTCGAGCAGTACTTC.

V is TRBV28 and J is TRBJ2-1; TRBD2 matches 12 bases. This CDR3 has 17 amino acids. Germline trimming cut 5 bases from V and 5 bases from J; bases unmatched to any gene: 10. Germline CDR1 MDHEN, CDR2 SYDVKM. The CDR3 DNA is TGTGCCAGCAGTCCTCAAGTACTAGCGGGGGGCCACAATGAGCAGTTCTTC. This gives the protein CASSPQVLAGGHNEQFF.

The chain joins TRBV11-2 to TRBJ2-7; 8 bases fit TRBD1. V gave up 3 bases and J gave up 2 bases; unmatched junction bases: 9. This CDR3 has 16 amino acids. The germline V gene encodes CDR1 SGHAT and CDR2 FQNNGV. CDR3 nucleotides: TGTGCCAGCAGCTTTCTTAAGGCAGGGGGCGCCTACGAGCAGTACTTC. Translating gives CASSFLKAGGAYEQYF.